One and the same sample provided the 26 T cell receptor beta chains below, sequenced in a study of blood T cell repertoires in COVID-19. Assay: immunoSEQ multiplex PCR; the TCRdb copy retains only in-frame clones and omits some. The sample consists of fewer than 200,000 clones, roughly 80% of them appearing once. The sequenced material came from peripheral blood. All receptors come from a man in his 60s with acute or convalescent COVID-19.

This clone showed up just a few times. In DNA, the CDR3 is TGCGCCAGCAGCCCTTCGGGGGACAGGGACGGCGAGCAGTACTTC. Its translation is CASSPSGDRDGEQYF. The genes are TRBV5-1 and TRBJ2-7; 9 nucleotides match TRBD1. The CDR3 consists of 15 residues. CDR1 SGHRS and CDR2 YFSETQ come from the germline V gene. The trim removed 4 bases at V and 6 bases at J, leaving 11 bases unmatched.

The chain has TRBV27 and TRBJ2-1; the match to TRBD2 covers 8 bases. The CDR3 is made up of 15 amino acids. Germline V gene sequence: CDR1 MNHEY, CDR2 SMNVEV (reference sequence). V trimming: 3 bases; J trimming: 7 bases; junction bases outside the gene matches: 8. The CDR3 loop is CASSFSGLGSNEQFF. CDR3 in DNA: TGTGCCAGCAGTTTCTCGGGACTAGGAAGTAATGAGCAGTTCTTC.

This chain uses TRBV7-8 with TRBJ1-5; 8 nucleotides line up with TRBD1. After removal of 5 bases from V and 7 bases from J, the junction contained 13 bases not matched to a gene. This CDR3 region has 16 residues. Per the germline V gene, CDR1 is SGHVS and CDR2 is FQNEAQ. DNA of the CDR3: TGTGCCAGCAGCGGGATTGGACAGGGTCAAGGGCAGCCCCAGCATTTT. It encodes CASSGIGQGQGQPQHF.

The V gene is TRBV24-1, the J gene TRBJ2-3, with 13 bases lining up with TRBD2. The CDR3 totals 20 residues. Losses at the gene ends were 4 bases for V and 3 bases for J; bases not matched to a gene: 15. Per germline, CDR1 KGHDR and CDR2 SFDVKD. The CDR3 loop is CATSELTSGGFHFGTDTQYF. CDR3 bases: TGTGCCACCAGTGAGCTGACTAGCGGGGGGTTCCATTTTGGGACAGATACGCAGTATTTT.

The genes are TRBV20-1 and TRBJ1-3; no firm D call. The CDR3 is 15 residues long. Germline V gives CDR1 DFQATT, CDR2 SNEGSKA (reference sequence). The V end lost 3 bases, the J end lost 2 bases, and 14 bases lay between the germline ends. The CDR3 sequence is CSASFHLSTGNTIYF. DNA for the CDR3: TGCAGTGCTAGTTTTCACTTGAGTACTGGAAACACCATATATTTT.

The rearrangement links TRBV5-1 to TRBJ1-5; perhaps TRBD1 as D (5 bases). V lost 0 bases and J 1 base, leaving 5 bases between the germline ends. In germline, CDR1 is SGHRS, CDR2 YFSETQ. The CDR3 runs 14 residues. The CDR3 sequence is CASSLGGSNQPQHF. The CDR3 DNA sequence: TGCGCCAGCAGCTTGGGGGGCAGCAATCAGCCCCAGCATTTT.

J is TRBJ1-6 and V is TRBV6-5; D is unclear. This CDR3 has 14 residues. Trimming pared 6 bases from V and 5 bases from J, leaving 11 bases between. Germline lookup yields CDR1 MNHEY and CDR2 SVGAGI. The DNA of the CDR3 is TGTGCCAGCAGCCCCTTGGGAGATAATTCACCCCTCCACTTT. This encodes CASSPLGDNSPLHF.

This clone was observed a few times. This chain uses TRBV13 with TRBJ1-2; 10 bases line up with TRBD1. Germline V CDR1 and CDR2: PRHDT, FYEKMQ (reference sequence). The J segment lost 7 bases and the V segment lost 4 bases, leaving 6 bases of the junction unmatched. The CDR3 runs to 14 residues. The CDR3 DNA is TGTGCCAGCAGCTACGGACAGGGGGTCGGTGGCTACACCTTC. Translating it yields CASSYGQGVGGYTF.

The chain is built from TRBV7-2 and TRBJ1-5; TRBD1 agrees at 7 bases. The V gene end was trimmed by 5 bases and the J gene end by 3 bases; junction bases not matched to a gene: 10. Germline V gene lookup returns CDR1 SGHTA and CDR2 FQGNSA. This CDR3 has 16 residues. The CDR3 region has the DNA TGTGCCAGCAGCCAACGACAGGGACGAAACAATCAGCCCCAGCATTTT. Protein sequence: CASSQRQGRNNQPQHF. The variable domain in full, completed from reference TRBV7-2 and TRBJ1-5, reads GAGVSQSPSNKVTEKGKDVELRCDPISGHTALYWYRQSLGQGLEFLIYFQGNSAPDKSGLPSDRFSAERTGGSVSTLTIQRTQQEDSAVYLCASSQRQGRNNQPQHFGDGTRLSIL.

The chain is built from TRBV30 and TRBJ1-5; TRBD1 might be the D (6 bases). This CDR3 has 14 amino acids. CDR1 is GTSNPN, CDR2 SVGIG, per germline (reference sequence). V was trimmed by 2 bases and J by 9 bases, leaving 17 bases between them. The CDR3 spells CAWSRQVGRWPQHF. The DNA of the CDR3 is TGTGCCTGGAGTAGACAGGTGGGTCGATGGCCCCAGCATTTT.

The chain employs TRBV11-3 and TRBJ2-7; D may be TRBD1 (5 bases). The germline V gene has CDR1 SGHNT and CDR2 YENEEA. There are 14 residues in the CDR3. Trimming removed 3 bases at V and 3 bases at J, with 12 bases between. The CDR3 loop is CASSFPKTVYEQYF. The CDR3 nucleotides read TGTGCCAGCAGCTTCCCGAAGACAGTCTACGAGCAGTACTTC.

The V and J genes are TRBV5-1 and TRBJ2-3; 12 bases agree with TRBD2. Trimming at V came to 1 base and at J to 4 bases, leaving 10 bases not matched to a gene. Germline CDR1 and CDR2: SGHRS and YFSETQ. The CDR3 spans 18 residues. For the CDR3, the DNA is TGCGCCAGCAGCTTGTGGGCTAGCGGGGGGGCGGAAGCAGATACGCAGTATTTT. It specifies CASSLWASGGAEADTQYF.

DNA for the CDR3: TGCAGCGTTGAAGAACCCAGACTAGCGGGAGATTCCTACGAGCAGTACTTC. It codes for CSVEEPRLAGDSYEQYF. J is TRBJ2-7 and V is TRBV29-1; 12 bases agree with TRBD2. The germline V gene has CDR1 SQVTM and CDR2 ANQGSEA. V lost 0 bases to trimming and J lost 1 base; unmatched junction nucleotides: 7. The CDR3 totals 17 residues.

V is TRBV4-1 and J is TRBJ1-2, with D perhaps TRBD1 (5 bases). Trimming cost V 5 bases and J 1 base, with 8 bases left between them. The CDR3 is 13 residues long. Germline CDR1 reads MGHRA; CDR2 reads YSYEKL. CDR3 loop: CASSSGVNYGYTF. In DNA, the CDR3 is TGCGCCAGCAGCTCGGGGGTTAACTATGGCTACACCTTC.

The chain recombines TRBV9 with TRBJ1-4, with D maybe TRBD1 (5 bases). Germline loops: CDR1 SGDLS, CDR2 YYNGEE. CDR3 length equals 15 residues. Trimming removed 0 bases from V and 7 bases from J, with 13 bases in between. CDR3 sequence reads: CASSVGAGYSEKLFF. CDR3 nucleotides: TGTGCCAGCAGCGTAGGGGCAGGGTATTCTGAAAAACTGTTTTTT.

The V call is TRBV6-8, the J call TRBJ1-6; 7 bases are shared with TRBD1. Losses at the gene ends were 9 bases for V and 7 bases for J; bases not matched to a gene: 12. CDR1 and CDR2 (germline): MNHGY, SAAAGT. The CDR3 length is 15 residues. The CDR3: CARTQGKFRNSPLHF. The CDR3 region has the DNA TGTGCCAGGACACAGGGGAAATTTAGGAATTCACCCCTCCACTTT.

The chain links TRBV3-1 (or the pseudogene TRBV3-2) to TRBJ2-1, with 9 bases matching TRBD2. CDR3 length equals 17 residues. Unmatched junction bases numbered 5, after V lost 0 bases and J lost 2 bases. Germline V gene sequence: CDR1 LGHDT, CDR2 YNNKEL (reference sequence). This CDR3 is CASSQDRVAGAYNEQFF. As DNA, the CDR3 is TGTGCCAGCAGCCAAGATCGCGTAGCGGGGGCCTACAATGAGCAGTTCTTC.

This clone was counted only a few times. This chain connects TRBV2 to TRBJ1-5, with TRBD1 as a possible D gene (5 bases). CDR1 is SNHLY, CDR2 FYNNEI, per germline. V gave up 5 bases and J gave up 6 bases, with 11 bases separating them. There are 13 residues in the CDR3. The CDR3 DNA sequence: TGTGCCAGCAGTCCTCCGACAGTTCAGCCCCAGCATTTT. This encodes CASSPPTVQPQHF.

This sequence joins TRBV19 and TRBJ2-7, with 7 bases lining up with TRBD1. The CDR3 is 15 residues long. With 2 bases clipped from V and 4 bases from J, the junction kept 8 bases outside the gene matches. Per the germline V gene, CDR1 is LNHDA and CDR2 is SQIVND (reference sequence). The CDR3 DNA reads TGTGCCAGTAGTATACGTGGGGACAGCGCTTACGAGCAGTACTTC. Protein: CASSIRGDSAYEQYF.

The chain recombines TRBV20-1 with TRBJ2-3; 8 positions match TRBD2. This CDR3 is built from 19 residues. Germline trimming cut 3 bases from V and 4 bases from J; bases unmatched to any gene: 21. CDR1 is DFQATT, CDR2 SNEGSKA, per germline (reference sequence). The chain's CDR3 is CSASPPSGRGIRGPDTQYF. As DNA, the CDR3 is TGCAGTGCTAGTCCCCCCAGCGGGAGAGGCATAAGGGGCCCAGATACGCAGTATTTT.

Comment on this clone: The same CDR3 can be traced to other DNA sequences in this sample. This chain joins TRBV9 and TRBJ2-1; 11 bases agree with TRBD2. This CDR3 has 15 amino acids. CDR1 and CDR2 (germline): SGDLS, YYNGEE. V was clipped by 2 bases and J by 4 bases; unmatched bases: 2. The CDR3 nucleotides read TGTGCCAGCAGCGTGGGACTAGCGGATTACAATGAGCAGTTCTTC. Amino acids: CASSVGLADYNEQFF. The full variable domain, its missing parts supplied by reference TRBV9 and TRBJ2-1, is DSGVTQTPKHLITATGQRVTLRCSPRSGDLSVYWYQQSLDQGLQFLIQYYNGEERAKGNILERFSAQQFPDLHSELNLSSLELGDSALYFCASSVGLADYNEQFFGPGTRLTVL.

The chain links TRBV7-3 to TRBJ2-1, with 9 nucleotides matching TRBD2. The CDR3 has 16 residues. The germline V gene encodes CDR1 SGHTA and CDR2 FQGTGA. V dropped 1 base and J dropped 4; count of bases not matched to a gene: 5. The DNA of the CDR3 is TGTGCCAGCAGCTTAATGGCTAGCGGGACATACAATGAGCAGTTCTTC. This gives the protein CASSLMASGTYNEQFF.

The CDR3 DNA reads TGTGCCAGCAGCGCGGGACAGCCCAACGAAGCTTTCTTT. Protein sequence: CASSAGQPNEAFF. The chain employs TRBV12-3 or TRBV12-4 and TRBJ1-1; TRBD1 matches at 7 bases. The CDR3 loop spans 13 amino acids. V trimming: 6 bases; J trimming: 8 bases; junction bases outside the gene matches: 9.

CDR3 nucleotides: TGTGCCAGCAGGGTAGGACAGGTGGGCACTGAAGCTTTCTTT. This translates into CASRVGQVGTEAFF. This chain uses TRBV6-5 with TRBJ1-1; 7 nucleotides match TRBD1. Germline CDR1 is MNHEY and CDR2 is SVGAGI. V was pared by 6 bases and J by 4 bases, with 8 bases of the junction left unmatched. The CDR3 spans 14 residues.

V is TRBV6-5 and J is TRBJ1-2, with 7 nucleotides matching TRBD1. CDR1 is MNHEY and CDR2 is SVGAGI in the germline V gene. The length of the CDR3 is 13 residues. J was trimmed by 8 bases and V by 5 bases; bases with no gene match: 8. The CDR3 here is CASSPTGLGGYTF. The CDR3 DNA reads TGTGCCAGCAGTCCGACAGGGCTCGGGGGCTACACCTTC.

The chain is built from TRBV28 and TRBJ1-5; tentatively, D is TRBD1 (6 bases). Trimming removed 4 bases at V and 7 bases at J, with 11 bases between. Germline assignment: CDR1 MDHEN and CDR2 SYDVKM. CDR3 length: 13 residues. The CDR3, as DNA: TGTGCCAGCAGTTCACAGGGCCGACAGCCCCAGCATTTT. Translated: CASSSQGRQPQHF.